The 25 T cell receptor beta chains presented below share a single source sample, sequenced in a study of early T cells in non-severe SARS-CoV-2 infection. TCRdb re-called the 5' RACE reads through MiXCR, storing one row per CDR3 protein. Seen here are 55,000 or so distinct CDR3 sequences, 6.2% observed once, and the top ten hold just under 4%. Sample: whole blood. These receptors all come from an adult who was a healthcare worker with PCR-confirmed SARS-CoV-2 infection or an uninfected control (not recorded which).

This clonotype was found many times. The rearrangement links TRBV6-6 to TRBJ2-7; TRBD2 matches at 11 bases. Germline CDR1 reads MNHNY; CDR2 reads SVGAGI (reference sequence). CDR3 length equals 14 residues. The J segment lost 7 bases and the V segment lost 6 bases, leaving 8 bases of the junction unmatched. For the CDR3, the DNA is TGTGCCAGCAGCCGTACTAGCGGGGGATGGGAGCAGTACTTC. Amino acid sequence: CASSRTSGGWEQYF.

At least ten counts were recorded for this clonotype. This chain joins TRBV3-1 and TRBJ2-7; TRBD1 agrees at 11 bases. Germline assignment: CDR1 LGHDT and CDR2 YNNKEL (reference sequence). J was trimmed by 5 bases and V by 3 bases; bases with no gene match: 6. CDR3 length equals 15 residues. The CDR3 DNA reads TGTGCCAGCAGCCATCCGGGACAGGGGGTCCACGAGCAGTACTTC. This gives the protein CASSHPGQGVHEQYF.

This clonotype was observed many times. V is TRBV20-1 and J is TRBJ2-4; D is possibly TRBD1 (5 bases). Looked up from germline, CDR1 is DFQATT and CDR2 is SNEGSKA (reference sequence). The CDR3 totals 13 residues. V was shortened by 6 bases and J by 0 bases, with 9 bases between the two germline ends. CDR3 sequence: CSAQGVAKNIQYF. The CDR3 coding sequence is TGCAGTGCCCAAGGGGTAGCCAAAAACATTCAGTACTTC.

Ten or more counts support this clonotype. The V gene is TRBV7-8, the J gene TRBJ2-4; 7 nucleotides line up with TRBD1. The CDR3 totals 14 residues. From germline, CDR1 is SGHVS and CDR2 FQNEAQ. J lost 6 bases, V lost 5 bases, and 7 bases had no gene match. The CDR3 region is CASSPQGLLNIQYF. As DNA, the CDR3 is TGTGCCAGCAGCCCACAGGGGTTATTAAACATTCAGTACTTC.

This clonotype was seen repeatedly, ten times or more. The V gene is TRBV6-1, the J gene TRBJ2-4; 7 bases line up with TRBD1. V was clipped by 8 bases and J by 6 bases; unmatched bases: 7. The germline gives CDR1 MNHNS, CDR2 SASEGT. The CDR3 runs to 13 residues. DNA of the CDR3: TGTGCCAGCGGTGTACACAGGGGAAACATTCAGTACTTC. It yields the protein CASGVHRGNIQYF.

The chain joins TRBV28 to TRBJ2-2; D not resolved. The CDR3 sequence is 14 residues long. Trimming stripped 3 bases from V and 0 bases from J, with 5 bases between. Germline V lookup: CDR1 MDHEN, CDR2 SYDVKM. DNA of the CDR3: TGTGCCAGCAGTTTGGCCCCGAACACCGGGGAGCTGTTTTTT. Residues: CASSLAPNTGELFF.

This clonotype was counted only a few times. The J gene is TRBJ1-4, the V gene TRBV6-6, with D possibly matching TRBD1 (5 bases). The ends were cut back, 0 bases at V and 4 bases at J, with 9 bases in the middle. The germline V gene encodes CDR1 MNHNY and CDR2 SVGAGI (reference sequence). This CDR3 comprises 15 residues. The DNA of the CDR3 is TGTGCCAGCAGTTACTCCAGCGGGGGTAATGAAAAACTGTTTTTT. Translated: CASSYSSGGNEKLFF.

This clonotype has at least ten counts. The chain joins TRBV20-1 to TRBJ1-2; a possible D gene is TRBD1 (5 bases). The CDR3 loop spans 14 amino acids. Trimming left V 4 bases short and J 0 bases short, with 12 bases between. Germline-derived CDR1 and CDR2 are DFQATT and SNEGSKA (reference sequence). The CDR3 is CSAKQGASNYGYTF. In DNA, the CDR3 is TGCAGTGCTAAACAAGGGGCCTCTAACTATGGCTACACCTTC.

This clonotype was observed at least ten times. The V and J genes are TRBV11-3 and TRBJ2-7, with D tentatively TRBD1 (6 bases). V was pared by 1 base and J by 3 bases, with 16 bases between. The CDR3 has 16 amino acids. Germline V gives CDR1 SGHNT, CDR2 YENEEA. CDR3 residues: CASSLGTAFRNYEQYF. The CDR3 DNA follows: TGTGCCAGCAGCTTAGGGACAGCCTTCCGAAACTACGAGCAGTACTTC.

The chain employs TRBV6-2 or TRBV6-3 and TRBJ2-3; 10 nucleotides agree with TRBD2. V was pared by 0 bases and J by 3 bases, with 12 bases of the junction left unmatched. The CDR3 runs to 19 residues. Germline V lookup: CDR1 MNHEY, CDR2 SVGEGT. The chain's CDR3 is CASSYSTRLAGVWTDTQYF. In DNA, the CDR3 is TGTGCCAGCAGTTACTCGACCCGTCTAGCGGGGGTCTGGACAGATACGCAGTATTTT.

The V and J genes are TRBV20-1 and TRBJ1-5; tentatively, D is TRBD1 (5 bases). Germline-derived CDR1 and CDR2 are DFQATT and SNEGSKA (reference sequence). This CDR3 region has 16 residues. The V end was cut by 6 bases, the J end by 2 bases, with 20 bases between. Here the CDR3 DNA reads TGCAGTGCCCCCCGCGGCGTGGGGGGTGGCAATCAGCCCCAGCATTTT. It encodes CSAPRGVGGGNQPQHF.

The sample holds many counts of this clonotype. V gene TRBV30 combines with J gene TRBJ1-1; maybe TRBD1 (6 bases). Trimming took 0 bases from V and 3 from J, leaving 11 bases between them. CDR3 size: 14 residues. Germline loops: CDR1 GTSNPN, CDR2 SVGIG (reference sequence). CDR3 DNA: TGTGCCTGGAGTGTAGGACAGACTTACACTGAAGCTTTCTTT. Translation gives CAWSVGQTYTEAFF. The whole variable domain, remainder taken from reference TRBV30 and TRBJ1-1, is SQTIHQWPATLVQPVGSPLSLECTVEGTSNPNLYWYRQAAGRGLQLLFYSVGIGQISSEVPQNLSASRPQDRQFILSSKKLLLSDSGFYLCAWSVGQTYTEAFFGQGTRLTVV.

This clonotype came up many times. The chain links TRBV6-5 to TRBJ1-2, with D unclear. Germline CDR1 reads MNHEY; CDR2 reads SVGAGI. V was clipped by 0 bases and J by 4 bases, with 9 bases between them. The CDR3 runs to 14 residues. The CDR3 reads CASSYSNKIYGYTF. The CDR3, as DNA: TGTGCCAGCAGTTACTCGAACAAGATCTATGGCTACACCTTC.

This clonotype was recorded a few times. The rearrangement links TRBV12-3 or TRBV12-4 to TRBJ1-1, with TRBD1 matching over 7 bases. The CDR3 is made up of 14 amino acids. V lost 7 bases to trimming and J lost 0 bases; unmatched junction nucleotides: 5. CDR3 coding DNA: TGTGCCAGCACACAGGGGTACCTGAACACTGAAGCTTTCTTT. It encodes CASTQGYLNTEAFF.

The table lists this clonotype with many counts. The V and J genes are TRBV20-1 and TRBJ2-5; maybe TRBD2 (5 bases). CDR1 DFQATT and CDR2 SNEGSKA come from the germline V gene (reference sequence). The CDR3 is 17 amino acids. V lost 1 base and J 2 bases, leaving 20 bases between the germline ends. The CDR3 DNA is TGCAGTGCTAGAGTGAATAGCGTAGTGGCCGAACAAGAGACCCAGTACTTC. It is translated as CSARVNSVVAEQETQYF.

In its sample, this clonotype was seen many times. This chain uses TRBV29-1 with TRBJ1-3, with D tentatively TRBD1 (5 bases). The V end lost 6 bases, the J end lost 1 base, and 10 bases lay between the germline ends. CDR3 length: 13 amino acids. The germline V gene encodes CDR1 SQVTM and CDR2 ANQGSEA. The CDR3, as DNA: TGCAGCGTCGCGGGGGAGTCTGGAAACACCATATATTTT. Encoded protein: CSVAGESGNTIYF. The variable domain in full, completed from reference TRBV29-1 and TRBJ1-3, reads SAVISQKPSRDICQRGTSLTIQCQVDSQVTMMFWYRQQPGQSLTLIATANQGSEATYESGFVIDKFPISRPNLTFSTLTVSNMSPEDSSIYLCSVAGESGNTIYFGEGSWLTVV.

This clonotype was counted ten times or more. The chain employs TRBV6-5 and TRBJ2-3; D is unclear. The germline CDR1 and CDR2 sequences are MNHEY and SVGAGI. The length of the CDR3 is 13 residues. The V end was cut by 2 bases, the J end by 4 bases, with 7 bases between. The CDR3 bases are TGTGCCAGCAGTTACGTGGTCTCAGATACGCAGTATTTT. It translates to CASSYVVSDTQYF.

The chain combines TRBV6-5 with TRBJ1-2; D uncertain. From germline, CDR1 is MNHEY and CDR2 SVGAGI. This CDR3 is built from 13 residues. The germline V and J ends were trimmed by 5 bases and 4 bases, with 11 bases remaining between them. CDR3 in amino acids: CASSPHWSYGYTF. Written as DNA, the CDR3 is TGTGCCAGCAGTCCCCACTGGAGCTATGGCTACACCTTC.

This clonotype was seen only a few times. The CDR3 loop is CASSLASGGGESEQFF. The CDR3 DNA follows: TGCGCCAGCAGCCTGGCCTCCGGGGGCGGCGAGAGTGAGCAGTTCTTC. The chain links TRBV5-1 to TRBJ2-1; D may correspond to TRBD1 or TRBD2 (6 bases each). Germline lookup yields CDR1 SGHRS and CDR2 YFSETQ. There are 16 residues in the CDR3. V lost 4 bases and J 9 bases, leaving 23 bases between the germline ends.

V gene TRBV24-1 combines with J gene TRBJ2-5; possibly TRBD1 for D (6 bases). This CDR3 spans 13 amino acids. Trimming shortened V by 3 bases and J by 3 bases, and 7 bases separated the two germline ends. Germline V lookup: CDR1 KGHDR, CDR2 SFDVKD. DNA of the CDR3: TGTGCCACCAGTGATCCAGGGGAAGAGACCCAGTACTTC. This encodes CATSDPGEETQYF.

This clonotype was seen at least ten times. The chain is built from TRBV7-6 and TRBJ1-1; 7 bases fit TRBD1. Germline V CDR1 and CDR2: SGHVS, FNYEAQ. Trimming cost V 5 bases and J 1 base; bases outside gene matches: 7. The length of the CDR3 is 15 residues. CDR3 amino acids: CASSTWTGGNTEAFF. CDR3 coding DNA: TGTGCCAGCAGCACCTGGACAGGTGGGAACACTGAAGCTTTCTTT. Full variable domain (outside the CDR3, taken from reference TRBV7-6 and TRBJ1-1): GAGVSQSPRYKVTKRGQDVALRCDPISGHVSLYWYRQALGQGPEFLTYFNYEAQQDKSGLPNDRFSAERPEGSISTLTIQRTEQRDSAMYRCASSTWTGGNTEAFFGQGTRLTVV.

This chain links TRBV6-6 with TRBJ1-2; 8 nucleotides match TRBD1. Trimming removed 0 bases from V and 6 bases from J; junction bases left unmatched: 6. The germline V gene encodes CDR1 MNHNY and CDR2 SVGAGI (reference sequence). This CDR3 is built from 15 residues. CDR3 region: CASSYSSDREDGYTF. The CDR3 DNA follows: TGTGCCAGCAGTTACTCGTCGGACAGGGAAGATGGCTACACCTTC.

The chain combines TRBV7-2 with TRBJ1-5; no firm D call. The CDR3 spans 15 residues. Trimming cost V 6 bases and J 5 bases, with 17 bases left between them. CDR1 SGHTA and CDR2 FQGNSA come from the germline V gene. CDR3 sequence reads: CASSLLSTADQPQHF. The CDR3 DNA reads as TGTGCCAGCAGTCTCTTATCGACGGCCGATCAGCCCCAGCATTTT.

In this sample, this clonotype turned up a few times. This may be a read error: a much more frequent sequence differs by one nucleotide. This chain links TRBV5-4 with TRBJ2-1; D unresolved. The CDR3 loop spans 15 amino acids. CDR1 SGHNT and CDR2 YYREEE come from the germline V gene (reference sequence). V lost 10 bases and J lost 8, with 25 bases in between. The DNA for the CDR3 is TGTGCCGGCACCGTGGGTGACTCCAAAGTCGATGAGCAGTTCTTC. It yields the protein CAGTVGDSKVDEQFF.

This clonotype was counted many times. The gene calls are TRBV7-8 and TRBJ2-3; possibly TRBD1 for D (5 bases). Germline V gene data show CDR1 as SGHVS and CDR2 as FQNEAQ. The CDR3 runs 16 residues. V gave up 9 bases and J gave up 5 bases, with 24 bases separating them. The CDR3 protein is CASKLSRVPNRDTQYF. In DNA form, the CDR3 reads TGTGCCAGTAAACTAAGCAGGGTCCCAAATAGAGATACGCAGTATTTT. The whole variable domain, filled in from reference TRBV7-8 and TRBJ2-3, reads GAGVSQSPRYKVAKRGQDVALRCDPISGHVSLFWYQQALGQGPEFLTYFQNEAQLDKSGLPSDRFFAERPEGSVSTLKIQRTQQEDSAVYLCASKLSRVPNRDTQYFGPGTRLTVL.